Detailed here is one T cell receptor (beta chain). Antigen: not known. The junction departs from the called germline gene at one end, perhaps through a read error. This sample was taken from a study of T cell responses to AZD1222 COVID-19 vaccine. Study outcomes and limitations: The sample set comprised mostly white British donors with more females, and clonal diversity was possibly underestimated.

The germline gives CDR1 SGHNT, CDR2 YYREEE (reference sequence). The CDR3 is made up of 12 amino acids. Some clones are missing from TCRdb's copy, which holds only in-frame ones; the method was immunoSEQ multiplex PCR. Seen here are roughly 100,000 clones, about 87% observed once, and the top ten hold roughly 20%. This specimen was peripheral blood, taken on day 0 of AZD1222 vaccination. V is TRBV5-4 and J is TRBJ1-2; 7 nucleotides agree with TRBD1. This TCR came from an adult in good health. CDR3 loop: CASRAQGGMPIF. CDR3 DNA sequence: TGTGCCAGCAGAGCCCAAGGGGGCATGCCGATCTTC.